This T cell receptor beta chain stems from a study of CD8+CD57+ T cells in acquired aplastic anemia (dated 2018 in TCRdb). About the study as a whole: A mean of about 3.2 ug of DNA, ranging from roughly 0.18 to 30 ug, was extracted from sorted CD4+ and CD8+ cells. A CD8+CD57+ expansion meant a frequency higher than the mean frequency seen in healthy subjects.

Genomic DNA served as template for TCR beta VDJ combination and CDR3 sequence profiling. An Illumina HiSeq 2000 was used for TCR repertoire sequencing. In the original analysis: Repertoires were assessed using TRBV/TRBJ rearrangement plots, CDR3 size and DJ length profiles, and Simpson's diversity index. The most abundant DNA sequence in the deep sequencing data was defined as the immunodominant clone. CDR3 amino acid sequences were checked for sharing between subjects and were compared against published repertoires and the VDJdb database. The public reads were reanalyzed by TCRdb: fastp trimming at Q25, MiXCR alignment, in-frame beta chains only. Records with the same CDR3 protein are collapsed into one entry carrying the most frequent genes and DNA. The V and J calls and clone size come from TCRdb's table, not from the authors' own analysis. Within this sample are under 200,000 distinct CDR3 sequences, with around 52% of them counted one time only. More than 30% of the sample comes from the top ten.

This clonotype was counted at least ten times. Its antigen remains undetermined. Per-nucleotide qualities are absent, and no much larger clonotype sits a single base away. Relative to germline, V is 5 bases shorter and J is 3 bases shorter, with 13 bases between their ends. The CDR3 spans 14 residues, from the cysteine through the phenylalanine. Only the CDR3 part of the read is kept: 42 bases, read in frame from the first base. Sequences SGHNT (CDR1) and YENEEA (CDR2) are obtained from the germline V gene. Patients chosen for sequencing had shown expansion of CD8+CD57+ cells by flow cytometry. All patients had severe acquired aplastic anemia diagnosed by International Study of Aplastic Anemia and Agranulocytosis and Camitta criteria. No therapy had been received by the patients at the time of blood sampling. TCR repertoires of sorted CD4+ and CD8+ blood T cells from severe aplastic anemia patients and healthy subjects were deep-sequenced in the study. Patients were enrolled under clinicaltrials.gov protocols 00001620, 01623167, 00001397, 00071045, 00081523 and 00961064 in the USA. Ficoll-Paque density gradient centrifugation was used to isolate peripheral blood mononuclear cells. CD4+ and CD8+ T cells were sorted by FACS or magnetic beads before DNA extraction.

Overall study results and their limits: Although roughly 29 CD8+ CDR3 sequences were shared by patients and controls, these sequences appeared highly expressed in patients and within the immunodominant clones of patients. Patients and healthy controls showed no significant difference in CD8+ Simpson's diversity (P=0.060).

Sample: sorted CD4+, CD8+, or CD8+CD57+ T cells (not recorded which) from PBMCs. The clonotype comes from a human donor with aplastic anemia. The chain is encoded by TRBV11-3 joined to TRBJ2-5, with TRBD2 as a weak D call on 6 bases. The DNA sequence is as follows: TGTGCCAGCAGCCCCGAGGGACTTGAAGAGACCCAGTACTTC. This yields the protein CASSPEGLEETQYF.